Following are 2 T cell receptor beta chains from one sample sequenced in a study of spatial heterogeneity in lung cancer. TCRdb reprocessed the 5' RACE reads with MiXCR, giving one entry per CDR3 protein. The sample gives roughly 70,000 distinct CDR3 sequences, 8% to 10% of which show up once; around 1.9% is in the top ten. Time point: blood at routine non-recurrence follow-up after resection. Sequences were derived from PBMCs, sampled at follow-up. These receptors originate from a female donor with early-stage non-small cell lung cancer.

This chain uses TRBV7-2 with TRBJ2-3, with 8 bases fitting TRBD2. This CDR3 contains 15 residues. Germline trimming cut 1 base from V and 5 bases from J; bases unmatched to any gene: 5. The V gene's germline CDR1 is SGHTA and CDR2 FQGNSA. CDR3 in amino acids: CASSLGGSGRDTQYF. In DNA, the CDR3 is TGTGCCAGCAGCTTAGGCGGGAGCGGGAGAGATACGCAGTATTTT.

To note about this clonotype: A much larger clone sits a single nucleotide away, making a read error possible. The chain is built from TRBV9 and TRBJ1-2, with 7 bases lining up with TRBD1. Germline CDR1 SGDLS, CDR2 YYNGEE. The CDR3 runs to 17 residues. This CDR3 is CASSARTGWESNYGHTF. CDR3 in DNA: TGTGCCAGCAGCGCTCGGACAGGTTGGGAATCCAACTATGGCCACACCTTC.